This TCR beta chain is from a study of early T cells in non-severe SARS-CoV-2 infection. Across the whole study: Bulk RNA taken from unsorted whole blood was sequenced, leaving chains unpaired. Broader study findings: Lookups in VDJdb leaned toward anti-spike CD8 responses and missed private and CD4 specificities.

Unmatched junction bases numbered 9, after V lost 1 base and J lost 5 bases. Germline V lookup: CDR1 SEHNR, CDR2 FQNEAQ (reference sequence). The CDR3 has 16 residues. Individual cDNA molecules received unique molecular identifiers during library preparation. Via MiXCR, TCRdb re-called the 5' RACE reads, giving one row per CDR3 protein. Of some 26,000 distinct CDR3 sequences listed, 4.4% are singletons. This clonotype was found many times. Antigen: not known. The sequencing input was whole blood. The gene calls are TRBV7-9 and TRBJ2-7; 9 nucleotides agree with TRBD2. This receptor was obtained from an adult who was a healthcare worker with PCR-confirmed SARS-CoV-2 infection or an uninfected control (not recorded which). The DNA of the CDR3 is TGTGCCAGCAGCTTAGAAGCGGGGGGCCCCTTTAACGAGCAGTACTTC. It codes for CASSLEAGGPFNEQYF.